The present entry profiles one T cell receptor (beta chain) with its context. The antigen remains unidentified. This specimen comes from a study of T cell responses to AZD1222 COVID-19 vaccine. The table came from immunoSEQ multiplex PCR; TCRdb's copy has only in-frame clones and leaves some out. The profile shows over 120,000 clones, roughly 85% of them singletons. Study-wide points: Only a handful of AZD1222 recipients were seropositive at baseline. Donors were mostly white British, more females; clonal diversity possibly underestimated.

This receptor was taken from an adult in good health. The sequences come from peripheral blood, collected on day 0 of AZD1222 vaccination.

This chain's CDR3 is CASSYRDRENTEAFF. The CDR3 DNA reads as TGTGCCAGCAGCTACCGGGACAGGGAGAACACTGAAGCTTTCTTT. This chain connects TRBV5-5 to TRBJ1-1; TRBD1 agrees at 9 bases. This CDR3 comprises 15 residues. V shed 3 bases and J 1 base; nucleotides not matched to a gene: 4. Germline CDR1 SGHKS, CDR2 YYEKEE (reference sequence).